The 20 T cell receptor beta chains listed next were all sequenced from one sample in a study of T cells in Graves' hyperthyroidism and ophthalmopathy. Amplification targeted TCR beta CDR3 regions from RNA transcripts. The TCR CDR3 was amplified in a first-round RT-PCR using the HTBI primer set. TCRdb re-derived calls from the multiplex PCR reads in MiXCR, one entry per CDR3 protein. The sample has 370,000 or so distinct CDR3 sequences; about a sixth are singletons. The sequenced sample consisted of blood. The receptor source for this set is a woman aged 18-30 years with Graves' hyperthyroidism that later progressed to Graves' ophthalmopathy.

The V call is TRBV27, the J call TRBJ2-1, with 7 bases aligning to TRBD1. The length of the CDR3 is 13 residues. Trimming cost V 8 bases and J 0 bases; bases outside gene matches: 1. Per the germline V gene, CDR1 is MNHEY and CDR2 is SMNVEV (reference sequence). The CDR3: CASGTASYNEQFF. The CDR3 region has the DNA TGTGCCAGCGGGACAGCCTCCTACAATGAGCAGTTCTTC.

Ten or more counts support this clonotype. The V call is TRBV2, the J call TRBJ2-1; tentative D call: TRBD2 (6 bases). The CDR3 runs to 16 residues. V lost 2 bases and J lost 4, with 15 bases in between. Germline V lookup: CDR1 SNHLY, CDR2 FYNNEI. As DNA, the CDR3 is TGTGCCAGCAGTGAATCGGGGGACCCGTCTTACAATGAGCAGTTCTTC. Translating it yields CASSESGDPSYNEQFF.

This clonotype was seen at least ten times. The genes are TRBV20-1 and TRBJ1-5, with 7 positions matching TRBD1. Germline V gene sequence: CDR1 DFQATT, CDR2 SNEGSKA (reference sequence). This CDR3 contains 14 residues. V was clipped by 6 bases and J by 6 bases; unmatched bases: 11. The CDR3 loop is CSALEGGAGQPQHF. CDR3 nucleotide sequence: TGCAGTGCACTGGAAGGGGGCGCAGGTCAGCCCCAGCATTTT.

This clonotype occurred many times. The J gene is TRBJ2-7, the V gene TRBV7-8; 9 bases align to TRBD1. This CDR3 contains 16 residues. Per the germline V gene, CDR1 is SGHVS and CDR2 is FQNEAQ. The J segment lost 5 bases and the V segment lost 4 bases, leaving 12 bases of the junction unmatched. CDR3 sequence reads: CASSSTWDRDQDEQYF. DNA of the CDR3: TGTGCCAGCAGCTCGACCTGGGACAGGGATCAGGACGAGCAGTACTTC.

This clonotype occurred many times. The J gene is TRBJ2-6, the V gene TRBV28, with a possible D match to TRBD1 (5 bases). The germline V gene has CDR1 MDHEN and CDR2 SYDVKM. V lost 5 bases to trimming and J lost 0 bases, with 11 bases between them. The CDR3 has 16 residues. CDR3 loop: CASSPRQLSGANVLTF. In DNA, the CDR3 is TGTGCCAGCAGTCCTAGACAGCTCTCTGGGGCCAACGTCCTGACTTTC.

This clonotype was recorded many times. The V and J genes are TRBV28 and TRBJ1-6, with unresolved D. The CDR3 totals 15 residues. V lost 11 bases and J 4 bases, leaving 18 bases between the germline ends. Germline CDR1 is MDHEN and CDR2 is SYDVKM. The CDR3 spells CAGSTSDLYNSPLHF. DNA of the CDR3: TGTGCCGGTTCCACGTCGGATCTTTATAATTCACCCCTCCACTTT.

This clonotype was seen only a few times. The J gene is TRBJ2-4, the V gene TRBV20-1; tentatively, D is TRBD2 (5 bases). The CDR3 contains 14 residues. Germline V gene sequence: CDR1 DFQATT, CDR2 SNEGSKA (reference sequence). The ends were cut back, 3 bases at V and 6 bases at J, with 15 bases in the middle. The CDR3 region has the DNA TGCAGTGCTAGTAGGGAGAGCTCTACAAACATTCAGTACTTC. This sequence encodes CSASRESSTNIQYF.

The V and J genes are TRBV14 and TRBJ2-7; 9 bases fit TRBD1. The CDR3 loop spans 15 amino acids. The V segment lost 0 bases and the J segment 4 bases; nucleotides outside the gene matches: 4. Germline CDR1 reads SGHDN; CDR2 reads FVKESK. CDR3 sequence reads: CASSQEGTGRYEQYF. The CDR3, as DNA: TGTGCCAGCAGCCAAGAGGGGACAGGGAGGTACGAGCAGTACTTC. The whole variable domain, remainder taken from reference TRBV14 and TRBJ2-7, is EAGVTQFPSHSVIEKGQTVTLRCDPISGHDNLYWYRRVMGKEIKFLLHFVKESKQDESGMPNNRFLAERTGGTYSTLKVQPAELEDSGVYFCASSQEGTGRYEQYFGPGTRLTVT.

This clonotype was found many times. This chain connects TRBV20-1 to TRBJ2-1, with 8 bases that match TRBD2. Per germline, CDR1 DFQATT and CDR2 SNEGSKA (reference sequence). With 5 bases clipped from V and 6 bases from J, the junction kept 12 bases outside the gene matches. CDR3 length equals 15 residues. CDR3 in amino acids: CSALSGRGGVNEQFF. The CDR3 DNA reads as TGCAGTGCTTTAAGCGGGAGAGGGGGGGTCAATGAGCAGTTCTTC.

This clonotype was observed many times. The chain carries TRBV24-1 and TRBJ2-1; tentatively, D is TRBD1 (8 bases). The CDR3 contains 15 residues. V was pared by 12 bases and J by 0 bases, with 17 bases between. Germline CDR1 KGHDR, CDR2 SFDVKD. This chain's CDR3 is CASGGRGGSYNEQFF. The CDR3 DNA sequence: TGTGCCTCAGGGGGCCGCGGGGGCTCCTACAATGAGCAGTTCTTC.

This chain uses TRBV7-2 with TRBJ2-5; TRBD1 is a possible D gene (6 bases). V was pared by 5 bases and J by 14 bases, with 18 bases between. CDR3 length: 12 residues. CDR1 is SGHTA and CDR2 is FQGNSA in the germline V gene. The DNA for the CDR3 is TGTGCCAGCAGCACACACAGGGAGAGACGCTACTTC. It specifies CASSTHRERRYF.

In its sample, this clonotype was seen many times. The chain couples TRBV3-1 to TRBJ2-2; TRBD2 matches at 7 bases. The CDR3 runs to 15 residues. Per the germline V gene, CDR1 is LGHDT and CDR2 is YNNKEL (reference sequence). Trimming took 2 bases from V and 4 from J; bases not matched to a gene: 4. CDR3 sequence (DNA): TGTGCCAGCAGCCAAAATAGCGGGCCCACCGGGGAGCTGTTTTTT. Translating it yields CASSQNSGPTGELFF. The variable domain in full, completed from reference TRBV3-1 and TRBJ2-2, reads DTAVSQTPKYLVTQMGNDKSIKCEQNLGHDTMYWYKQDSKKFLKIMFSYNNKELIINETVPNRFSPKSPDKAHLNLHINSLELGDSAVYFCASSQNSGPTGELFFGEGSRLTVL.

Many counts were recorded for this clonotype. This chain connects TRBV12-3 or TRBV12-4 to TRBJ1-2; no clear D gene. The V end lost 6 bases, the J end lost 5 bases, and 10 bases lay between the germline ends. The CDR3 runs to 12 residues. The CDR3 nucleotides are TGTGCCAGCAGCACCCAAGGGTATGGCTACACCTTC. Protein: CASSTQGYGYTF.

This clonotype was seen a handful of times. The rearrangement links TRBV20-1 to TRBJ2-5, with D possibly TRBD2 on 5 matching bases. CDR1 is DFQATT and CDR2 is SNEGSKA in the germline V gene (reference sequence). This CDR3 has 14 amino acids. Trimming stripped 0 bases from V and 1 base from J, with 9 bases between. CDR3 sequence (DNA): TGCAGTGCTAGAGATGGAGGCGCCCAAGAGACCCAGTACTTC. Encoded protein: CSARDGGAQETQYF.

Remarks on this clonotype: This could be a read error, since a much larger clone is one nucleotide away. This chain joins TRBV27 and TRBJ1-1, with 7 bases identical to TRBD1. The CDR3 spans 15 residues. V dropped 5 bases and J dropped 6; count of bases not matched to a gene: 12. Germline CDR1 and CDR2: MNHEY and SMNVEV (reference sequence). CDR3 sequence (DNA): TGTGCCAGCAGTCCATGGACAGGAGTCGACGCTGAAGCTTTCTTT. This sequence encodes CASSPWTGVDAEAFF.

Ten or more counts support this clonotype. The CDR3 protein is CASSSGGSYLGELFF. DNA for the CDR3: TGTGCCAGCTCATCTGGCGGCTCATACCTAGGGGAGCTGTTTTTT. The V and J genes are TRBV18 and TRBJ2-2; D is unclear. Trimming shortened V by 5 bases and J by 8 bases, and 18 bases separated the two germline ends. Germline CDR1 KGHSH, CDR2 LQKENI. The CDR3 sequence is 15 residues long.

The table lists this clonotype with a few counts. The chain recombines TRBV7-9 with TRBJ2-1, with 14 bases lining up with TRBD2. Germline CDR1 and CDR2: SEHNR and FQNEAQ (reference sequence). The CDR3 consists of 20 residues. Trimming at V came to 1 base and at J to 1 base, leaving 9 bases not matched to a gene. CDR3 region: CASSLVMGLAGAGSYNEQFF. CDR3 sequence (DNA): TGTGCCAGCAGCTTAGTTATGGGACTAGCGGGAGCGGGGTCCTACAATGAGCAGTTCTTC.

This clonotype was detected many times. The gene calls are TRBV3-1 and TRBJ2-7; 7 bases align to TRBD1. From germline, CDR1 is LGHDT and CDR2 YNNKEL (reference sequence). The CDR3 runs 12 residues. V was pared by 4 bases and J by 6 bases, with 3 bases of the junction left unmatched. The CDR3 protein is CASSRSGGEQYF. The CDR3 DNA reads as TGTGCCAGCAGCCGCTCAGGGGGCGAGCAGTACTTC.

This clonotype was recorded at least ten times. This chain joins TRBV30 and TRBJ1-5; D is uncertain. V lost 0 bases to trimming and J lost 0 bases, with 9 bases between them. The CDR3 contains 15 residues. The germline gives CDR1 GTSNPN, CDR2 SVGIG (reference sequence). The CDR3 DNA sequence: TGTGCCTGGAGTGTCGGCCTCAATAGCAATCAGCCCCAGCATTTT. The encoded protein is CAWSVGLNSNQPQHF.

This clonotype was observed many times. The chain carries TRBV7-9 and TRBJ2-1; either TRBD1 or TRBD2 may fit D (5 bases each). Trimming shortened V by 5 bases and J by 6 bases, and 17 bases separated the two germline ends. Germline V gene lookup returns CDR1 SEHNR and CDR2 FQNEAQ (reference sequence). The CDR3 covers 15 residues. This chain's CDR3 is CASSQFGTEANEQFF. In nucleotides, the CDR3 is TGTGCCAGCAGCCAATTCGGGACGGAGGCCAATGAGCAGTTCTTC.